This T cell receptor (beta chain) derives from a study of graft-versus-host responses after intestinal transplantation. Findings of the study overall: Recipient marrow showed GvH clones, some seen first in ileum or blood.

The V end was cut by 3 bases, the J end by 8 bases, with 11 bases between. CDR1 SEHNR and CDR2 FQNEAQ come from the germline V gene (reference sequence). CDR3 length: 14 residues. Comment on this clone: Its antigen is currently unknown.

Sequencing used immunoSEQ multiplex PCR; TCRdb keeps in-frame clones, though not all of them. The repertoire holds about 10,000 clones, with about 93% as singletons. The chain couples TRBV7-9 to TRBJ1-6, with a possible D match to TRBD1 (6 bases). The input for sequencing was PBMCs, taken about 6 weeks after intestinal transplant. This receptor was obtained from a human patient who received an intestinal transplant, so some T cells may come from the graft donor. In DNA, the CDR3 is TGTGCCAGCAGCTTCCGGGGGCGCGATTCACCCCTCCACTTT. It codes for CASSFRGRDSPLHF. Full variable domain (missing parts from reference TRBV7-9 and TRBJ1-6): DTGVSQNPRHKITKRGQNVTFRCDPISEHNRLYWYRQTLGQGPEFLTYFQNEAQLEKSRLLSDRFSAERPKGSFSTLEIQRTEQGDSAMYLCASSFRGRDSPLHFGNGTRLTVT.